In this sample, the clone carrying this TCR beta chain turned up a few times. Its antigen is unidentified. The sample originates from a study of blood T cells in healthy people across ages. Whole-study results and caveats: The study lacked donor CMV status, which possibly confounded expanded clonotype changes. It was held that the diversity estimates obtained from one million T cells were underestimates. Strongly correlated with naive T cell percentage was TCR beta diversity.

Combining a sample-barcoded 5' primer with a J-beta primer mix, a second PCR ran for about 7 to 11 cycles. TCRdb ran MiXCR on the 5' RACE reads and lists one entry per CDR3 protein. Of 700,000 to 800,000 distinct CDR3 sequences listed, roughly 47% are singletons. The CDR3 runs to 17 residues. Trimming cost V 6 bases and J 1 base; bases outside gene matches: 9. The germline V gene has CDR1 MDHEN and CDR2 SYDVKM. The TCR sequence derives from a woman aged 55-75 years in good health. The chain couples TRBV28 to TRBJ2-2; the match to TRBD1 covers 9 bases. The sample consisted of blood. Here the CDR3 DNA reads TGTGCCAGCAGCCGCTACCCGGGACAGGGGAACACCGGGGAGCTGTTTTTT. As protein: CASSRYPGQGNTGELFF.